The clone carrying this TCR beta chain was observed a handful of times. The entry originates in a study of cytomegalovirus exposure and HLA in healthy donors. The CDR3 sequence is 13 residues long. V was shortened by 5 bases and J by 6 bases, with 13 bases between the two germline ends. Germline V lookup: CDR1 LNHDA, CDR2 SQIVND (reference sequence). The study ran its PCR with 60 Vbeta and 13 Jbeta primers. Produced via immunoSEQ multiplex PCR; TCRdb's table is partial and in-frame only. This table has 80,000 to 100,000 clones, roughly 70% appearing once. The clonotype was recovered from a man aged 50 to 59 in good health and CMV-seronegative. The specimen sequenced was PBMCs. The chain joins TRBV19 to TRBJ1-1; weak D call: TRBD1 (6 bases). The CDR3 DNA is TGTGCCAGTAGTCCCCAGGGGTGGTCTGAAGCTTTCTTT. This translates into CASSPQGWSEAFF.